Listed below are T cell receptor beta chains from one sample, sequenced in a study of shared clonotypes between healthy human individuals. Assay: immunoSEQ multiplex PCR; the TCRdb copy retains only in-frame clones and omits some. The table records roughly 2.6 million clones, more than 80% of them present only once. The source material was naive CD4+ T cells sorted from blood. The receptors come from a man aged 18 to 29 in good health. CDR3s include the opening cysteine and the closing phenylalanine or tryptophan. D genes are given only for firm matches. Clone sizes are given selectively: once, few, many, or a class where the clone is expanded.

clone_size d_call j_call v_call cdr3_aa cdr3_nt
. . TRBJ1-1 TRBV6-6 CASSPRLWDTEAFF TGTGCCAGCAGTCCCCGTCTCTGGGACACTGAAGCTTTCTTT
. . TRBJ2-5 TRBV5-4 CASSLLLETQYF TGTGCCAGCAGCTTGCTACTAGAGACCCAGTACTTC
. . TRBJ1-2 TRBV28 CASSWHTETYGYTF TGTGCCAGCAGTTGGCACACGGAAACCTATGGCTACACCTTC
. TRBD1 TRBJ1-6 TRBV27 CASSLGTGNSPLHF TGTGCCAGCAGTTTAGGGACAGGAAATTCACCCCTCCACTTT
. . TRBJ2-1 TRBV5-1 CASSSRDSLGGRHEQFF TGCGCCAGCAGCTCTCGGGACTCTCTTGGGGGTCGTCATGAGCAGTTCTTC
. TRBD1 TRBJ2-3 TRBV6-6 CASRDRGTDTQYF TGTGCCAGCCGGGACAGGGGCACAGATACGCAGTATTTT
. TRBD2 TRBJ2-1 TRBV15 CATSRDQGGAGRNPHNEQFF TGTGCCACCAGCAGAGATCAGGGAGGAGCGGGGAGGAATCCTCACAATGAGCAGTTCTTC
. TRBD1 TRBJ2-7 TRBV7-9 CASSYDRGIDEQYF TGTGCCAGCAGCTATGACAGGGGGATCGACGAGCAGTACTTC
. . TRBJ2-5 TRBV19 CASTVGETQYF TGTGCCAGTACCGTAGGAGAGACCCAGTACTTC
. . TRBJ1-4 TRBV15 CATSSLAGVNEKLFF TGTGCCACCAGCAGTTTGGCAGGGGTTAATGAAAAACTGTTTTTT
. . TRBJ2-4 TRBV6-1 CASSESGLKRNIQYF TGTGCCAGCAGTGAAAGCGGACTCAAGAGGAACATTCAGTACTTC
. . TRBJ1-2 TRBV7-2 CASSLSGGYVLHYGYTF TGTGCCAGCAGCTTATCCGGAGGATATGTGCTCCACTATGGCTACACCTTC
. TRBD2 TRBJ2-7 TRBV28 CASSLVAGGEYEQYF TGTGCCAGCAGTTTGGTAGCGGGGGGGGAGTACGAGCAGTACTTC
. . TRBJ1-1 TRBV10-3 CAISEATWDVDTEAFF TGTGCCATCAGTGAGGCCACGTGGGACGTTGACACTGAAGCTTTCTTT
. TRBD1 TRBJ1-3 TRBV18 CASSPGTGLHTIYF TGTGCCAGCTCACCTGGGACAGGGTTACACACCATATATTTT
. . TRBJ1-1 TRBV11-2 CAAARQKNTEAFF TGTGCCGCGGCGCGACAGAAGAACACTGAAGCTTTCTTT
. TRBD1 TRBJ2-2 TRBV6-1 CASSQGARAGELFF TGTGCCAGCAGCCAGGGGGCGAGGGCCGGGGAGCTGTTTTTT
. . TRBJ2-7 TRBV7-2 CASTRGPPYEQYF TGTGCCAGCACCCGGGGCCCCCCCTACGAGCAGTACTTC
few TRBD1 TRBJ1-2 TRBV29-1 CSVGTGNGYTF TGCAGCGTCGGGACAGGGAATGGCTACACCTTC
. . TRBJ1-1 TRBV18 CASFRRAGADTEAFF TGTGCCAGCTTTCGTCGAGCCGGGGCCGACACTGAAGCTTTCTTT
. TRBD1 TRBJ1-2 TRBV5-1 CASSLGRTGTGWGYTF TGCGCCAGCAGCTTGGGCCGGACCGGGACAGGGTGGGGCTACACCTTC
once . TRBJ2-7 TRBV9 CASSGAGLEQYF TGTGCCAGCAGCGGGGCGGGGCTCGAGCAGTACTTC
. TRBD2 TRBJ2-1 TRBV5-1 CASSSLAGLGLHEQFF TGCGCCAGCAGCTCCCTAGCGGGACTGGGCCTCCATGAGCAGTTCTTC
. . TRBJ2-7 TRBV7-2 CASSPPLSRGEQYF TGTGCCAGCAGCCCGCCCCTCTCGCGCGGAGAGCAGTACTTC
. TRBD2 TRBJ2-1 TRBV30 CAWRGLAGAESSYNEQFF TGTGCCTGGAGGGGACTAGCGGGGGCCGAGAGCTCCTACAATGAGCAGTTCTTC
. TRBD1 TRBJ1-5 TRBV5-6 CASSLWAGQGAYQPQHF TGTGCCAGCAGCTTGTGGGCTGGGCAGGGGGCCTATCAGCCCCAGCATTTT
. TRBD2 TRBJ2-1 TRBV11-3 CASTAGGPNEQFF TGTGCCAGCACCGCGGGAGGGCCTAATGAGCAGTTCTTC
. TRBD1 TRBJ2-5 TRBV27 CASSPTGGQGIWYF TGTGCCAGCAGTCCGACGGGGGGACAGGGTATTTGGTACTTC
. . TRBJ2-1 TRBV9 CASGLGTLLNEQFF TGTGCCAGCGGCCTCGGGACTCTCCTAAATGAGCAGTTCTTC
. . TRBJ1-1 TRBV11-2 CASSSGARNTEAFF TGTGCCAGCAGCTCAGGGGCCCGGAACACTGAAGCTTTCTTT
once . TRBJ1-2 TRBV5-1 CASSLEKGFNYGYTF TGCGCCAGCAGCTTGGAAAAGGGATTTAACTATGGCTACACCTTC
. TRBD1 TRBJ1-2 TRBV5-1 CASSADRAFYGYTF TGCGCCAGCTCGGCGGACAGGGCTTTCTATGGCTACACCTTC
. TRBD1 TRBJ1-4 TRBV6-6 CASSPRASDRGQKLFF TGTGCCAGCAGCCCCCGGGCGTCGGACAGGGGGCAAAAACTGTTTTTT
. . TRBJ2-7 TRBV30 CAWMGGLNEQYF TGTGCCTGGATGGGGGGCCTGAACGAGCAGTACTTC
. TRBD2 TRBJ2-1 TRBV9 CASSVEAGGYNEQFF TGTGCCAGCAGCGTAGAAGCGGGAGGGTACAATGAGCAGTTCTTC
. . TRBJ1-4 TRBV2 CASSVDPVTGEKLFF TGTGCCAGCAGTGTAGACCCTGTGACAGGTGAAAAACTGTTTTTT
. TRBD2 TRBJ2-3 TRBV4-1 CASSDPRASGDTDTQYF TGCGCCAGCAGCGACCCCCGTGCTAGCGGAGACACAGATACGCAGTATTTT
. TRBD2 TRBJ2-5 TRBV5-1 CASSSLAGGTQETQYF TGCGCCAGCAGCTCTCTAGCGGGAGGCACCCAAGAGACCCAGTACTTC
. . TRBJ2-1 TRBV6-5 CASSYSTYNEQFF TGTGCCAGCAGTTACTCCACTTACAATGAGCAGTTCTTC
. TRBD1 TRBJ2-5 TRBV5-1 CASRPGQQETQYF TGCGCCAGCCGGCCGGGACAGCAAGAGACCCAGTACTTC
. TRBD2 TRBJ2-3 TRBV4-1 CASSPAGTSMDTQYF TGCGCCAGCAGCCCAGCCGGGACTAGCATGGATACGCAGTATTTT
. . TRBJ1-3 TRBV7-2 CASSVTGSGNTIYF TGTGCCAGCAGCGTCACAGGGTCTGGAAACACCATATATTTT
. TRBD1 TRBJ1-2 TRBV4-1 CASTKDGHGQGAYGYTF TGCGCCAGCACCAAAGACGGACACGGACAGGGGGCGTATGGCTACACCTTC
. TRBD1 TRBJ2-7 TRBV6-6 CASSVDRGYEQYF TGTGCCAGCAGTGTCGACAGGGGCTACGAGCAGTACTTC
. . TRBJ2-7 TRBV11-2 CASSLAGFYTPYEQYF TGTGCCAGCAGCTTAGCGGGCTTTTATACTCCCTACGAGCAGTACTTC
. . TRBJ2-2 TRBV7-9 CASRAGTANTGELFF TGTGCCAGCAGGGCCGGGACGGCGAACACCGGGGAGCTGTTTTTT
. . TRBJ2-3 TRBV2 CASSVTGGTDTQYF TGTGCCAGCAGTGTCACAGGCGGGACAGATACGCAGTATTTT
. . TRBJ2-7 TRBV7-8 CASSYTRSEQYF TGTGCCAGCAGCTATACTAGATCCGAGCAGTACTTC
. . TRBJ1-6 TRBV9 CASSVGGTAGSPLHF TGTGCCAGCAGCGTAGGGGGGACGGCGGGTTCACCCCTCCACTTT
few TRBD2 TRBJ2-7 TRBV18 CASSPASGNPSYEQYF TGTGCCAGCTCCCCGGCGAGCGGGAATCCTTCCTACGAGCAGTACTTC
. TRBD1 TRBJ1-2 TRBV7-2 CASSPGTVFIGFNGYTF TGTGCCAGCAGCCCCGGGACAGTTTTTATCGGGTTTAATGGCTACACCTTC
once TRBD1 TRBJ2-1 TRBV5-1 CASSMTGGGYNEQFF TGCGCCAGCAGCATGACAGGGGGAGGCTACAATGAGCAGTTCTTC
. . TRBJ1-2 TRBV28 CASRAGTDGYTF TGTGCCAGCAGGGCGGGGACGGATGGCTACACCTTC
. TRBD1 TRBJ2-1 TRBV7-9 CASSHSLWDRADEQFF TGTGCCAGCAGCCACTCCCTTTGGGACAGGGCTGATGAGCAGTTCTTC
. . TRBJ1-2 TRBV25-1 CASSAEKPNYGYTF TGTGCCAGCAGTGCCGAAAAACCTAACTATGGCTACACCTTC
. . TRBJ2-1 TRBV5-1 CASSLVGGKGGYNEQFF TGCGCCAGCAGCTTGGTAGGCGGGAAAGGGGGTTACAATGAGCAGTTCTTC
. TRBD1 TRBJ1-4 TRBV7-7 CASSAGGQGREKLFF TGTGCTAGCAGCGCCGGAGGACAGGGGCGGGAAAAACTGTTTTTT